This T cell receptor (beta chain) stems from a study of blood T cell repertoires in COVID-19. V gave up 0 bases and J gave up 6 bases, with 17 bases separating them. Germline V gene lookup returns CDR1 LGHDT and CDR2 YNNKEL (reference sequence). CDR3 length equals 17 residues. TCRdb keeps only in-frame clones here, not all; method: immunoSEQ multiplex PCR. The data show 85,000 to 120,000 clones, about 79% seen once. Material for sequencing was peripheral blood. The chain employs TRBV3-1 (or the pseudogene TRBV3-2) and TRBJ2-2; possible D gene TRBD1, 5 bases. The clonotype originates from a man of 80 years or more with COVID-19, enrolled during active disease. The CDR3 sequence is CASSQDFQGVGPGELFF. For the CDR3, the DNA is TGTGCCAGCAGCCAAGATTTCCAGGGCGTCGGTCCCGGGGAGCTGTTTTTT.